The 4 T cell receptor beta chains in this list originate from one sample, sequenced in a study of quantifying T cell responses using KT2 cells. Overall study: cDNA was made from DNase-treated RNA using alpha and beta constant primers.

A single-stranded UMI oligo with SP2 sequence was ligated to cDNA 3' ends. First-round PCR used roughly 4 cycles and beta primers RC1.1 and RC1.2 covering TRBC1 and TRBC2. TCRdb called the UMI-ligation and nested PCR reads again in MiXCR, with one record for every CDR3 protein. The sample yields 42,000 or so distinct CDR3 sequences, over 15% seen once. Specimen: PBMCs spiked with cells of the T cell clone KT2. The source is a human donor.

This chain joins TRBV7-9 and TRBJ1-1; the D gene is possibly TRBD1 (5 bases). V was cut by 5 bases and J by 6 bases, with 22 bases left in between. The germline V gene has CDR1 SEHNR and CDR2 FQNEAQ (reference sequence). This CDR3 region has 16 residues. CDR3: CASSPTVRGKGAEAFF. Written as DNA, the CDR3 is TGTGCCAGCAGCCCCACTGTGAGGGGAAAAGGGGCTGAAGCTTTCTTT.

This clonotype was observed many times. The gene calls are TRBV20-1 and TRBJ2-4, with D maybe TRBD2 (6 bases). Germline CDR1 and CDR2: DFQATT and SNEGSKA (reference sequence). There are 12 residues in the CDR3. The CDR3 DNA reads as TGCAGCCCAAGATCGGGAGAAAACATTCAGTACTTC. Translated, it gives CSPRSGENIQYF.

V usage is TRBV7-8 and J usage is TRBJ1-1; D may be TRBD1 (6 bases). The CDR3 covers 14 residues. Trimming took 4 bases from V and 2 from J, leaving 11 bases between them. Per the germline V gene, CDR1 is SGHVS and CDR2 is FQNEAQ. The CDR3 region has the DNA TGTGCCAGCAGCTCAGACAGGTCTAACACTGAAGCTTTCTTT. Translation gives CASSSDRSNTEAFF.

There are many counts of this clonotype. The chain combines TRBV29-1 with TRBJ2-7; 7 positions match TRBD1. Germline CDR1 SQVTM, CDR2 ANQGSEA. The CDR3 runs 15 residues. The V segment lost 1 base and the J segment 2 bases; nucleotides outside the gene matches: 8. The CDR3 DNA follows: TGCAGCGTTGAAGGGACAGGAAGATCTCCCTACGAGCAGTACTTC. It encodes CSVEGTGRSPYEQYF.